These T cell receptor beta chains were read from a single sample in a study of CD8+ T cells in alopecia areata. Here immunoSEQ multiplex PCR was the method, and the copy in TCRdb shows in-frame clones only, minus some. The sample contains around 290,000 clones, over 45% of which appear only once. The material was CD4+ T cells sorted from blood, obtained at week 24, from a patient treated with tofacitinib. These receptors came from a human donor with alopecia areata. Each CDR3 is given with its conserved first and last residue. A D gene is named only where the DNA matches it firmly. The size field is filled for only some rows; it gives once, few, many or a size class.

D gene: TRBD1
clone size: -
J gene: TRBJ2-3
V gene: TRBV4-2
CDR3 protein: CASSQEGTAGTDTQYF
CDR3 DNA: TGTGCCAGCAGCCAAGAAGGGACAGCGGGCACAGATACGCAGTATTTT

D gene: -
clone size: -
J gene: TRBJ1-2
V gene: TRBV15
CDR3 protein: CATSRDIWSDRGGYTF
CDR3 DNA: TGTGCCACCAGCAGAGATATTTGGTCGGATCGAGGGGGCTACACCTTC

D gene: TRBD1
clone size: few
J gene: TRBJ2-5
V gene: TRBV29-1
CDR3 protein: CSGDRGRETQYF
CDR3 DNA: TGCAGCGGGGACAGGGGCAGGGAGACCCAGTACTTC

D gene: TRBD1
clone size: -
J gene: TRBJ1-4
V gene: TRBV25-1
CDR3 protein: CASSEVRGNEKLFF
CDR3 DNA: TGTGCCAGCAGTGAAGTCAGGGGGAATGAAAAACTGTTTTTT

D gene: -
clone size: few
J gene: TRBJ1-2
V gene: TRBV28
CDR3 protein: CASSFKGAYTF
CDR3 DNA: TGTGCCAGCAGTTTTAAGGGAGCCTACACCTTC

D gene: -
clone size: few
J gene: TRBJ2-1
V gene: TRBV29-1
CDR3 protein: CSVEDQGRGSVSSYNEQFF
CDR3 DNA: TGCAGCGTTGAAGATCAGGGCAGGGGATCCGTTAGCTCCTACAATGAGCAGTTCTTC

D gene: TRBD2
clone size: -
J gene: TRBJ2-4
V gene: TRBV7-2
CDR3 protein: CASSSGLAGGVAKNIQYF
CDR3 DNA: TGTGCCAGCAGCTCCGGGCTAGCGGGGGGGGTAGCCAAAAACATTCAGTACTTC

D gene: -
clone size: once
J gene: TRBJ2-7
V gene: TRBV5-4
CDR3 protein: CASSLTGVEEQYF
CDR3 DNA: TGTGCCAGCAGCTTGACAGGCGTAGAGGAGCAGTACTTC

D gene: TRBD2
clone size: -
J gene: TRBJ2-5
V gene: TRBV7-2
CDR3 protein: CASSLNGLAEGETQYF
CDR3 DNA: TGTGCCAGCAGCTTAAATGGACTAGCGGAGGGTGAGACCCAGTACTTC

D gene: -
clone size: few
J gene: TRBJ1-1
V gene: TRBV29-1
CDR3 protein: CSVVRGNTEAFF
CDR3 DNA: TGCAGCGTTGTCCGGGGGAACACTGAAGCTTTCTTT

D gene: TRBD1
clone size: few
J gene: TRBJ2-7
V gene: TRBV27
CDR3 protein: CASSPGAGQGTHEQYF
CDR3 DNA: TGTGCCAGCAGTCCCGGAGCGGGACAGGGGACACACGAGCAGTACTTC

D gene: TRBD1
clone size: -
J gene: TRBJ1-1
V gene: TRBV7-9
CDR3 protein: CASSLGTGAPNTEAFF
CDR3 DNA: TGTGCCAGCAGCTTAGGGACAGGGGCTCCGAACACTGAAGCTTTCTTT

D gene: TRBD1
clone size: -
J gene: TRBJ2-7
V gene: TRBV5-1
CDR3 protein: CASSGGQSFSGEQYF
CDR3 DNA: TGCGCCAGCAGCGGGGGACAGTCCTTTTCCGGCGAGCAGTACTTC

D gene: -
clone size: few
J gene: TRBJ2-5
V gene: TRBV6-5
CDR3 protein: CASRERGARTQYF
CDR3 DNA: TGTGCCAGCAGGGAACGAGGGGCTAGGACCCAGTACTTC

D gene: -
clone size: few
J gene: TRBJ2-3
V gene: TRBV27
CDR3 protein: CASSLSTASTDTQYF
CDR3 DNA: TGTGCCAGCAGTTTATCGACAGCCAGCACAGATACGCAGTATTTT

D gene: -
clone size: -
J gene: TRBJ1-5
V gene: TRBV2
CDR3 protein: CASRSRGGNQPQHF
CDR3 DNA: TGTGCCAGCAGGTCCAGGGGTGGCAATCAGCCCCAGCATTTT

D gene: TRBD1
clone size: -
J gene: TRBJ2-5
V gene: TRBV2
CDR3 protein: CASSRDSLERYF
CDR3 DNA: TGTGCCAGCAGTCGGGACAGCTTGGAGAGGTACTTC

D gene: TRBD1
clone size: -
J gene: TRBJ2-1
V gene: TRBV28
CDR3 protein: CASSYWTGENEQFF
CDR3 DNA: TGTGCCAGCAGTTATTGGACAGGGGAGAATGAGCAGTTCTTC

D gene: TRBD1
clone size: -
J gene: TRBJ2-5
V gene: TRBV10-3
CDR3 protein: CAISGGTVQETQYF
CDR3 DNA: TGTGCCATCAGTGGAGGGACAGTACAAGAGACCCAGTACTTC

D gene: -
clone size: -
J gene: TRBJ2-1
V gene: TRBV7-2
CDR3 protein: CASGNREQFF
CDR3 DNA: TGTGCCAGCGGAAACAGGGAGCAGTTCTTC

D gene: -
clone size: -
J gene: TRBJ1-1
V gene: TRBV30
CDR3 protein: CAWSVPGTVNTEAFF
CDR3 DNA: TGTGCCTGGAGTGTACCGGGGACGGTGAACACTGAAGCTTTCTTT

D gene: -
clone size: -
J gene: TRBJ2-5
V gene: TRBV5-1
CDR3 protein: CASKRGTVGETQYF
CDR3 DNA: TGCGCCAGTAAGAGAGGGACCGTGGGAGAGACCCAGTACTTC

D gene: -
clone size: few
J gene: TRBJ2-5
V gene: TRBV18
CDR3 protein: CASSPPYPETQYF
CDR3 DNA: TGTGCCAGCTCACCACCTTATCCGGAGACCCAGTACTTC

D gene: TRBD1
clone size: -
J gene: TRBJ2-3
V gene: TRBV29-1
CDR3 protein: CSHDGGQGPTDTQYF
CDR3 DNA: TGCAGCCACGACGGGGGACAGGGGCCGACAGATACGCAGTATTTT

D gene: -
clone size: -
J gene: TRBJ1-1
V gene: TRBV30
CDR3 protein: CAWSLNRNTEAFF
CDR3 DNA: TGTGCCTGGAGTCTCAACCGTAACACTGAAGCTTTCTTT

D gene: TRBD2
clone size: -
J gene: TRBJ2-7
V gene: TRBV30
CDR3 protein: CAWSRLSGGTYEQYF
CDR3 DNA: TGTGCCTGGAGTAGACTGAGCGGGGGAACCTACGAGCAGTACTTC

D gene: -
clone size: -
J gene: TRBJ1-2
V gene: TRBV19
CDR3 protein: CASSINVAFANYGYTF
CDR3 DNA: TGTGCCAGTAGTATCAACGTTGCCTTTGCTAACTATGGCTACACCTTC

D gene: TRBD1
clone size: -
J gene: TRBJ2-3
V gene: TRBV19
CDR3 protein: CASRDRGDTDTQYF
CDR3 DNA: TGTGCCAGTAGAGACAGGGGGGACACAGATACGCAGTATTTT

D gene: TRBD1
clone size: -
J gene: TRBJ2-7
V gene: TRBV29-1
CDR3 protein: CSVEGVGGQATYEQYF
CDR3 DNA: TGCAGCGTTGAAGGTGTAGGGGGACAGGCTACCTACGAGCAGTACTTC

D gene: -
clone size: few
J gene: TRBJ2-4
V gene: TRBV30
CDR3 protein: CAWSEGVLAKNIQYF
CDR3 DNA: TGTGCCTGGAGTGAAGGGGTGCTAGCCAAAAACATTCAGTACTTC

D gene: -
clone size: -
J gene: TRBJ2-5
V gene: TRBV18
CDR3 protein: CASGEGPRETQYF
CDR3 DNA: TGTGCCAGTGGTGAGGGGCCGAGAGAGACCCAGTACTTC

D gene: TRBD1
clone size: -
J gene: TRBJ2-7
V gene: TRBV2
CDR3 protein: CASRWTGGGYEQYF
CDR3 DNA: TGTGCCAGCCGGTGGACAGGGGGCGGCTACGAGCAGTACTTC

D gene: -
clone size: -
J gene: TRBJ1-2
V gene: TRBV29-1
CDR3 protein: CSVRAEEPRNGYTF
CDR3 DNA: TGCAGCGTCCGGGCGGAGGAACCCCGGAATGGCTACACCTTC

D gene: TRBD1
clone size: -
J gene: TRBJ2-1
V gene: TRBV30
CDR3 protein: CAWTYTRTGRWGNEQFF
CDR3 DNA: TGTGCCTGGACTTATACCCGGACAGGGCGGTGGGGCAATGAGCAGTTCTTC

D gene: -
clone size: -
J gene: TRBJ1-1
V gene: TRBV29-1
CDR3 protein: CSVEWQMNTEAFF
CDR3 DNA: TGCAGCGTTGAATGGCAGATGAACACTGAAGCTTTCTTT

D gene: -
clone size: -
J gene: TRBJ2-5
V gene: TRBV7-6
CDR3 protein: CASSSTGTLGETQYF
CDR3 DNA: TGTGCCAGCAGCTCTACCGGGACTCTCGGGGAGACCCAGTACTTC

D gene: TRBD1
clone size: -
J gene: TRBJ1-6
V gene: TRBV7-3
CDR3 protein: CASSFDRESPLHF
CDR3 DNA: TGTGCCAGCAGCTTCGACAGGGAATCACCCCTCCACTTT

D gene: TRBD1
clone size: -
J gene: TRBJ2-4
V gene: TRBV30
CDR3 protein: CAWSSVGTGGESIQYF
CDR3 DNA: TGTGCCTGGAGTAGCGTAGGGACAGGGGGCGAGAGCATTCAGTACTTC

D gene: -
clone size: -
J gene: TRBJ1-2
V gene: TRBV30
CDR3 protein: CAGGPHRDYGYTF
CDR3 DNA: TGTGCCGGCGGCCCCCACCGTGACTATGGCTACACCTTC

D gene: -
clone size: few
J gene: TRBJ2-4
V gene: TRBV7-2
CDR3 protein: CASSVSGAKNIQYF
CDR3 DNA: TGTGCCAGCAGCGTGTCCGGGGCCAAAAACATTCAGTACTTC

D gene: -
clone size: -
J gene: TRBJ2-1
V gene: TRBV4-1
CDR3 protein: CASSQWLNEQFF
CDR3 DNA: TGCGCCAGCAGCCAATGGTTGAATGAGCAGTTCTTC